This T cell receptor (beta chain) was recorded in a study of blood T cells in healthy people across ages. Investigators took roughly 10 milliliters of peripheral blood from every donor. Every sample had a minimum of 6 million PBMCs isolated. Details on this clonotype: Its cognate antigen is unknown.

Study conclusions and caveats: Not knowing donor CMV status may have confounded expanded clonotype changes. Versus aged donors, long-lived donors had higher diversity and more naive CD4+ cells.

A J-beta primer mix and a sample-barcoded 5' primer were used in a second PCR of about 6 to 12 cycles. TCRdb analysed the 5' RACE reads with MiXCR anew, one entry per CDR3 protein. The sample consists of about a million distinct CDR3 sequences, around 46% of them appearing once. Sequencing used blood. This sequence was found in a man aged 25 to 40 in good health.

The CDR3 region is CATSRDRGIGQPQHF. The CDR3 DNA is TGTGCCACCAGCAGAGATAGGGGAATAGGTCAGCCCCAGCATTTT. The V gene is TRBV15, the J gene TRBJ1-5, with a possible D match to TRBD1 (5 bases). Trimming removed 0 bases at V and 6 bases at J, with 12 bases between. Germline CDR1 reads LNHNV; CDR2 reads YYDKDF (reference sequence). The CDR3 has 15 amino acids.